The present entry profiles one TCR beta chain with its context. This sample stems from a study of blood T cell repertoires in COVID-19. Study details: Samples came from the United States, Italy and Spain, spanning acute and convalescent COVID-19. T cells, B-cell-depleted T cells, or PBMCs supplied cDNA or gDNA.

Original handling: Estimation of nucleated cell counts was performed using reference gene primer amplification. Sequencing used immunoSEQ multiplex PCR; TCRdb keeps in-frame clones, though not all of them. Clonal size and the V and J genes are those of that table, whereas D and trimming came from the DNA. Of about 240,000 clones listed, around 87% are singletons. The V and J ends lost 6 bases and 6 bases respectively, with 4 bases between them. The CDR3 loop spans 10 amino acids. CDR1 LGHNT and CDR2 FRNRAP come from the germline V gene. The chain uses TRBV12-5 and TRBJ2-3; D gene uncertain. Sequencing input: peripheral blood. This sequence was found in a woman in her seventies with active or convalescent COVID-19. CDR3 region: CASGRDTQYF. DNA of the CDR3: TGTGCTAGTGGGAGGGATACGCAGTATTTT. Supplemented by reference TRBV12-5 and TRBJ2-3, the full variable domain reads DARVTQTPRHKVTEMGQEVTMRCQPILGHNTVFWYRQTMMQGLELLAYFRNRAPLDDSGMPKDRFSAEMPDATLATLKIQPSEPRDSAVYFCASGRDTQYFGPGTRLTVL.